This entry features one T cell receptor (beta chain) sequence. Its target is not known. The entry originates in a study of OX40 agonist ivuxolimab in advanced cancers. Whole-study results and caveats: The average count of expanded clones was higher among CD8+ T cells than among CD4+.

Generated by immunoSEQ multiplex PCR, the TCRdb table keeps only in-frame clones and is missing some. The data show tens of thousands of clones, with approximately 84% seen just once and roughly 8% held by the top ten. The germline gives CDR1 SGHTA, CDR2 FQGNSA. The length of the CDR3 is 16 residues. V shed 7 bases and J shed 5 bases, with 24 bases lying between them. The V gene is TRBV7-2, the J gene TRBJ2-7; possibly TRBD1 for D (6 bases). This sequence originates from an adult with an advanced solid tumor such as melanoma, head and neck, liver or kidney cancer. Specimen: CD4+ or CD8+ T cells sorted from blood, collected in a trial of the OX40 agonist ivuxolimab. In DNA form, the CDR3 reads TGTGCCAGCACCCCGCGTGTCGGACAGTCGGTGAACGAGCAGTACTTC. Translated: CASTPRVGQSVNEQYF.